This TCR beta chain was profiled in a study of T-cell reconstitution after alpha-beta-depleted transplantation in children. In this sample, this clonotype turned up a few times. The authors prepared the TCRbeta library with unique molecular identifiers. TCRdb re-called the PCR reads through MiXCR, storing one row per CDR3 protein. This table has about 600,000 distinct CDR3 sequences, roughly 13% appearing once. Looked up from germline, CDR1 is SQVTM and CDR2 is ANQGSEA. J gave up 6 bases and V 3 bases, and 8 bases lay outside the gene matches. CDR3 size: 14 residues. The TCR originated in a male patient younger than 18 who had a stem cell transplant for acute myeloid leukemia, so the T cells may come from the graft donor. Sequencing used PBMCs, mostly from graft donor cells, obtained 360 days after TCRalphabeta/CD19-depleted stem cell transplant. The chain has TRBV29-1 and TRBJ1-2; TRBD1 aligns across 9 bases. The CDR3 spells CSVDEGQGTNGYTF. Written as DNA, the CDR3 is TGCAGCGTTGACGAGGGACAGGGTACGAATGGCTACACCTTC. The full variable domain, its missing parts supplied by reference TRBV29-1 and TRBJ1-2, is SAVISQKPSRDICQRGTSLTIQCQVDSQVTMMFWYRQQPGQSLTLIATANQGSEATYESGFVIDKFPISRPNLTFSTLTVSNMSPEDSSIYLCSVDEGQGTNGYTFGSGTRLTVV.